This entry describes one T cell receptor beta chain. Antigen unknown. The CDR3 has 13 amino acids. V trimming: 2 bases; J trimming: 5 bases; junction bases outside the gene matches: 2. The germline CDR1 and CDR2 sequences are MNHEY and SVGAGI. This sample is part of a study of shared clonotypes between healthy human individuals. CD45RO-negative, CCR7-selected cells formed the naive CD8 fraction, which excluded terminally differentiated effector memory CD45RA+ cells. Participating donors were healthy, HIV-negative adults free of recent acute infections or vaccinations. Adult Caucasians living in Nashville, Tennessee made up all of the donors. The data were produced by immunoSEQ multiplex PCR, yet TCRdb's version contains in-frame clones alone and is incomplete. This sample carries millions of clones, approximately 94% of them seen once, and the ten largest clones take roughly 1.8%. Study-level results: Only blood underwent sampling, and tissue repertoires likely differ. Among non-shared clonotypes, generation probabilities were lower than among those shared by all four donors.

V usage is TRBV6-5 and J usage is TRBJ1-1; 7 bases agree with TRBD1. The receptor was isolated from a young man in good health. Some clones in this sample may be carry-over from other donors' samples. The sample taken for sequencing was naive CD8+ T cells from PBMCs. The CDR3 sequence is CASSYQGVTEAFF. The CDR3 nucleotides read TGTGCCAGCAGTTACCAGGGGGTTACTGAAGCTTTCTTT.